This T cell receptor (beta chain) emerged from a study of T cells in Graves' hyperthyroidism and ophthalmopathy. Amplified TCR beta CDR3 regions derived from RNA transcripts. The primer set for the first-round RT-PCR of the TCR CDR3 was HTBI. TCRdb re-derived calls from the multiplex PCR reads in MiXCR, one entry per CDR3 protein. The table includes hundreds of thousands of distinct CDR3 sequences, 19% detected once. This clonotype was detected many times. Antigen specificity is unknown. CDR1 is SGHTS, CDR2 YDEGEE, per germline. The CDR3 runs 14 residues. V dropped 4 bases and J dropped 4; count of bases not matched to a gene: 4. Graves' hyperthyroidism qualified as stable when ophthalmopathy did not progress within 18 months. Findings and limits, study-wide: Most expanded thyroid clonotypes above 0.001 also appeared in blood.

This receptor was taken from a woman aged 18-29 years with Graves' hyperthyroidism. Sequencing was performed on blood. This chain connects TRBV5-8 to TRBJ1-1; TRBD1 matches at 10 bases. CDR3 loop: CASSQRQGATEAFF. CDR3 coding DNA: TGTGCCAGCAGCCAAAGACAGGGGGCCACTGAAGCTTTCTTT.